What follows is one T cell receptor beta chain and its context. Profiling relied on immunoSEQ multiplex PCR, and the TCRdb table lists in-frame clones only, not all of them. The repertoire has tens of thousands of clones, 81% of them found once; the top ten carry just over 3%. This sample stems from a study of blood T cell repertoires in COVID-19. Study information: Nucleic acid was either cDNA or gDNA, and it came from T cells, B-cell-depleted T cells, or PBMCs.

Sequenced: peripheral blood. The clonotype comes from a man between 65 and 80 years old with COVID-19, enrolled during active disease.

CDR3: CATSASGSGAKNIQYF. CDR3 DNA sequence: TGTGCCACCAGTGCCAGCGGGAGTGGGGCCAAAAACATTCAGTACTTC. This sequence joins TRBV24-1 and TRBJ2-4; 8 bases align to TRBD2. The CDR3 contains 16 residues. Germline assignment: CDR1 KGHDR and CDR2 SFDVKD. Trimming took 5 bases from V and 1 from J; bases not matched to a gene: 6.